This T cell receptor (beta chain) was captured in a study of T cell repertoires in cytomegalovirus infection. Across the study: Researchers turned to recently identified HLA-C-restricted CMV epitopes as well as well-studied HLA-B-restricted ones. TCR beta signatures that were public indicated CMV infection and matching HLA type.

Overall study findings and caveats: People with CMV and the relevant HLA were identified by cumulative public TCR beta family frequency.

The V end was cut by 4 bases, the J end by 5 bases, with 6 bases between. CDR1 is KGHDR and CDR2 is SFDVKD in the germline V gene. This CDR3 comprises 12 residues. From the reads, TCRdb called clonotypes with MiXCR, one entry per CDR3 protein. The data contain 450,000 to 600,000 distinct CDR3 sequences, roughly a third of them seen just once; the ten biggest clones take up roughly 15%. With regard to this clonotype: Its antigen is unknown.

Material: cultured PBMCs, obtained from culture after CMV antigen stimulation. This clonotype was sampled from a human donor in good health (CMV status not recorded). Some clones in this sample may be carry-over from other donors' samples. V usage is TRBV24-1 and J usage is TRBJ2-3; no definite D call. CDR3 residues: CATSEARDTQYF. The CDR3 nucleotides read TGTGCCACCAGTGAGGCCCGAGATACGCAGTATTTT.